These 14 T cell receptor beta chains share one sample of origin, sequenced in a study of T cells in Graves' hyperthyroidism and ophthalmopathy. The TCR beta CDR3 regions underwent amplification using RNA transcripts as the source. HTBI primers drove first-round RT-PCR of the TCR CDR3. MiXCR was run by TCRdb on the multiplex PCR reads, yielding one entry per CDR3 protein. Among nearly 750,000 distinct CDR3 sequences listed, 30% to 40% were seen once. The sample was blood. These receptors came from a woman between 40 and 50 years old with Graves' hyperthyroidism.

The chain combines TRBV7-8 with TRBJ1-4, with a possible D match to TRBD1 (5 bases). CDR1 SGHVS and CDR2 FQNEAQ come from the germline V gene. V dropped 2 bases and J dropped 7 bases, with 14 bases sitting between them. The CDR3 has 15 amino acids. The CDR3 DNA is TGTGCCAGCAGCTTACAGGAACTGGGGCGTGAAAAACTGTTTTTT. It translates to CASSLQELGREKLFF.

This clonotype was observed a few times. The chain combines TRBV4-1 with TRBJ1-5; 9 positions match TRBD1. There are 13 residues in the CDR3. Per germline, CDR1 MGHRA and CDR2 YSYEKL. V dropped 8 bases and J dropped 6; count of bases not matched to a gene: 5. CDR3 sequence (DNA): TGCGCCAGCGGCCGGGACAGGGCTCAGCCCCAGCATTTT. Its translation: CASGRDRAQPQHF.

This clonotype was seen repeatedly, ten times or more. The chain employs TRBV2 and TRBJ1-5, with D hard to call. CDR1 and CDR2 from the germline V gene are SNHLY and FYNNEI. The CDR3 has 14 amino acids. V gave up 2 bases and J gave up 4 bases, with 9 bases separating them. This chain's CDR3 is CASSEMGLNQPQHF. CDR3 nucleotide sequence: TGTGCCAGCAGTGAAATGGGCTTGAATCAGCCCCAGCATTTT. Full variable domain (outside the CDR3, taken from reference TRBV2 and TRBJ1-5): EPEVTQTPSHQVTQMGQEVILRCVPISNHLYFYWYRQILGQKVEFLVSFYNNEISEKSEIFDDQFSVERPDGSNFTLKIRSTKLEDSAMYFCASSEMGLNQPQHFGDGTRLSIL.

This chain connects TRBV10-3 to TRBJ1-1; D is perhaps TRBD1 (5 bases). The CDR3 runs to 16 residues. Germline V gene lookup returns CDR1 ENHRY and CDR2 SYGVKD. Trimming took off 8 bases at V and 5 bases at J, with 24 bases between the two ends. The CDR3 loop is CAILGAAGAEGTEAFF. CDR3 nucleotide sequence: TGTGCCATCCTGGGCGCCGCTGGGGCCGAAGGGACTGAAGCTTTCTTT.

The J gene is TRBJ2-7, the V gene TRBV28; D gene uncertain. This CDR3 has 14 amino acids. CDR1 and CDR2 (germline): MDHEN, SYDVKM. V lost 10 bases and J 3 bases, leaving 19 bases between the germline ends. CDR3 sequence (DNA): TGTGCCACGATCCCACAGTTCCTAGACTACGAGCAGTACTTC. Encoded protein: CATIPQFLDYEQYF.

This clonotype was counted a few times. The rearrangement joins TRBV4-1 to TRBJ2-7, with D maybe TRBD1 (6 bases). Trimming shortened V by 4 bases and J by 4 bases, and 17 bases separated the two germline ends. Germline CDR1 reads MGHRA; CDR2 reads YSYEKL. The length of the CDR3 is 15 residues. CDR3 loop: CASSRGQRPEYEQYF. CDR3 bases: TGCGCCAGCAGCCGAGGACAGAGACCCGAATACGAGCAGTACTTC.

This clonotype was detected many times. The junction shows a germline mismatch at one end, possibly a read error. V is TRBV2 and J is TRBJ1-2; weak D call: TRBD1 (5 bases). CDR1 and CDR2 from the germline V gene are SNHLY and FYNNEI. This CDR3 contains 14 residues. The DNA of the CDR3 is TGTACCAGTACTCTCCAGGGCCGAGAGTCTGGCTACACCTTC. Translation gives CTSTLQGRESGYTF.

This rearrangement joins TRBV6-1 to TRBJ2-2; TRBD2 aligns across 9 bases. Germline lookup yields CDR1 MNHNS and CDR2 SASEGT. The CDR3 covers 16 residues. J lost 1 base, V lost 7 bases, and 7 bases had no gene match. The CDR3 loop is CASIRLAGKNTGELFF. The CDR3 coding sequence is TGTGCCAGCATACGCCTAGCGGGGAAGAACACCGGGGAGCTGTTTTTT.

The chain combines TRBV12-3 or TRBV12-4 with TRBJ1-2; possibly TRBD1 for D (5 bases). This CDR3 is 15 amino acids long. V lost 6 bases to trimming and J lost 3 bases, with 17 bases between them. DNA for the CDR3: TGTGCCAGCAGCCTGGCGGGGGACTGGGACTATGGCTACACCTTC. Its translation is CASSLAGDWDYGYTF.

This clonotype was seen ten or more times. The chain is built from TRBV20-1 and TRBJ2-5, with 7 positions matching TRBD1. The CDR3 sequence is 13 residues long. The ends lost 5 bases at V and 1 base at J; junction bases unmatched: 4. Germline V gene sequence: CDR1 DFQATT, CDR2 SNEGSKA (reference sequence). The CDR3 is CSAQRGLQETQYF. DNA for the CDR3: TGCAGTGCTCAAAGGGGGCTCCAAGAGACCCAGTACTTC.

In its sample, this clonotype was seen many times. CDR3 nucleotide sequence: TGTGCCAGCAGGGTTAGCGGTGGAGAGACCCAGTACTTC. Translation: CASRVSGGETQYF. The chain couples TRBV2 to TRBJ2-5; D is possibly TRBD2 (6 bases). Germline CDR1 reads SNHLY; CDR2 reads FYNNEI. This CDR3 is built from 13 residues. V shed 6 bases and J shed 4 bases, with 12 bases lying between them.

This clonotype was seen many times. The CDR3 sequence is CSCGKETDTQYF. CDR3 DNA sequence: TGCAGCTGTGGTAAAGAGACAGATACGCAGTATTTT. This chain uses TRBV29-1 with TRBJ2-3; D unresolved. There are 12 residues in the CDR3. V lost 8 bases to trimming and J lost 3 bases, with 12 bases between them. Germline-derived CDR1 and CDR2 are SQVTM and ANQGSEA.

A few counts support this clonotype. Possible read error: a much larger clone is one base away. The gene calls are TRBV7-9 and TRBJ2-7, with no clear D. CDR3 length equals 10 residues. Per germline, CDR1 SEHNR and CDR2 FQNEAQ (reference sequence). Trimming removed 7 bases at V and 0 bases at J, with 1 base between. CDR3 sequence: CASTSYEQYF. CDR3 bases: TGTGCCAGCACCTCCTACGAGCAGTACTTC.

The rearrangement uses TRBV20-1 and TRBJ1-1; D ambiguous. The germline CDR1 and CDR2 sequences are DFQATT and SNEGSKA (reference sequence). V was pared by 1 base and J by 4 bases, with 13 bases between. The CDR3 contains 14 residues. CDR3 sequence: CSARGPGRGTEAFF. CDR3 DNA sequence: TGCAGTGCTAGAGGCCCAGGCCGGGGCACTGAAGCTTTCTTT.